The 28 T cell receptor beta chains below were found in one sample sequenced in a study of PD-1 blockade in classical Hodgkin lymphoma. The time point was: cycle 4 day 1 (C4D1), after 5 to 7 weeks of nivolumab. Brentuximab vedotin exposure varied among the patients, all of whom had relapsed after autologous stem cell transplantation. The table came from immunoSEQ multiplex PCR; TCRdb's copy has only in-frame clones and leaves some out. The table lists over 50,000 clones, around nine tenths of them singletons. Sample: peripheral blood mononuclear cells (PBMCs), taken before the fourth cycle of nivolumab. These receptors were obtained from a human donor with classical Hodgkin lymphoma.

This clone was observed a handful of times. The gene calls are TRBV6-5 and TRBJ1-2; D is undetermined. Germline V gene lookup returns CDR1 MNHEY and CDR2 SVGAGI. Deletions cut 6 bases from V and 0 bases from J, with 5 bases between. The CDR3 is made up of 12 amino acids. The CDR3 DNA reads as TGTGCCAGCAGGCAGGCTAACTATGGCTACACCTTC. This sequence encodes CASRQANYGYTF.

The DNA for the CDR3 is TGTGCCAGCAGTTTAGCTGGACAGCTAGCTCCTTCACCCCTCCACTTT. As protein: CASSLAGQLAPSPLHF. The V gene is TRBV28, the J gene TRBJ1-6, with TRBD1 as a possible D gene (6 bases). There are 16 residues in the CDR3. Trimming took off 2 bases at V and 9 bases at J, with 17 bases between the two ends. The germline gives CDR1 MDHEN, CDR2 SYDVKM.

In regard to this clone: At one of its ends the junction is not consistent with the germline gene, which may arise from a read error. This same CDR3 is encoded by further DNA sequences in the sample. The CDR3 here is CASSLQGGGPEAFF. DNA for the CDR3: TGCGCCAGCAGCTTGCAGGGAGGGGGGCCTGAAGCCTTCTTT. The chain combines TRBV5-1 with TRBJ1-1; a weak D match, TRBD1 (6 bases). This CDR3 spans 14 amino acids. The germline gives CDR1 SGHRS, CDR2 YFSETQ.

This chain connects TRBV5-1 to TRBJ2-2; the match to TRBD1 covers 8 bases. The CDR3 has 16 amino acids. V lost 4 bases to trimming and J lost 1 base; unmatched junction nucleotides: 6. The germline V gene encodes CDR1 SGHRS and CDR2 YFSETQ. This CDR3 reads CASSVTGTGNTGELFF. The DNA of the CDR3 is TGCGCCAGCAGCGTGACCGGGACAGGGAACACCGGGGAGCTGTTTTTT.

The gene calls are TRBV25-1 and TRBJ2-1; 9 bases map to TRBD2. Germline V gene data show CDR1 as MGHDK and CDR2 as SYGVNS. V gave up 3 bases and J gave up 6 bases; unmatched junction bases: 6. This CDR3 comprises 15 residues. The CDR3 here is CASSDGSGGPNEQFF. CDR3 sequence (DNA): TGTGCCAGCAGTGATGGTAGCGGGGGACCCAATGAGCAGTTCTTC.

The chain employs TRBV19 and TRBJ1-1; D gene unclear. This CDR3 has 13 amino acids. Germline loops: CDR1 LNHDA, CDR2 SQIVND (reference sequence). The ends were cut back, 11 bases at V and 2 bases at J, with 15 bases in the middle. This CDR3 reads CAAQDRSNTEAFF. The DNA of the CDR3 is TGTGCCGCACAAGATCGTTCAAACACTGAAGCTTTCTTT.

V and J are TRBV19 and TRBJ2-7; the D gene could be TRBD1 or TRBD2 (5 bases each). This CDR3 spans 15 amino acids. The germline V and J ends were trimmed by 5 bases and 2 bases, with 16 bases remaining between them. Germline V gene data show CDR1 as LNHDA and CDR2 as SQIVND (reference sequence). CDR3 bases: TGTGCCAGTAGTGCACGGGACGCGTACACCTACGAGCAGTACTTC. Its protein product is CASSARDAYTYEQYF.

This clone was detected once. This chain uses TRBV7-9 with TRBJ2-4; D perhaps matches TRBD1 (5 bases). The germline V gene has CDR1 SEHNR and CDR2 FQNEAQ (reference sequence). V shed 5 bases and J shed 0 bases, with 17 bases lying between them. CDR3 length: 17 amino acids. DNA for the CDR3: TGTGCCAGCAGCCTCCGGTGGACACCTCTAGCCAAAAACATTCAGTACTTC. This translates into CASSLRWTPLAKNIQYF.

V is TRBV5-1 and J is TRBJ1-5; no clear D gene. The CDR3 runs to 14 residues. V gave up 0 bases and J gave up 3 bases, with 7 bases separating them. CDR1 SGHRS and CDR2 YFSETQ come from the germline V gene. CDR3 residues: CASSLGGDNQPQHF. The CDR3 nucleotides are TGCGCCAGCAGCTTGGGTGGGGACAATCAGCCCCAGCATTTT.

V usage is TRBV5-1 and J usage is TRBJ2-1, with D possibly being TRBD2 (6 bases). The CDR3 has 16 amino acids. CDR1 SGHRS and CDR2 YFSETQ come from the germline V gene. Trimming pared 0 bases from V and 2 bases from J, leaving 12 bases between. The CDR3, as DNA: TGCGCCAGCAGCTTGGCCTCACCGGGGGCCTACAATGAGCAGTTCTTC. It yields the protein CASSLASPGAYNEQFF.

This rearrangement joins TRBV5-1 to TRBJ2-3; D perhaps matches TRBD1 (6 bases). Trimming removed 5 bases at V and 6 bases at J, with 13 bases between. This CDR3 region has 13 residues. The germline CDR1 and CDR2 sequences are SGHRS and YFSETQ. CDR3 nucleotides: TGCGCCAGCAGTACGCAGGGGAAGGATACGCAGTATTTT. Encoded protein: CASSTQGKDTQYF.

The chain recombines TRBV19 with TRBJ2-2; the D is unclear. CDR1 LNHDA and CDR2 SQIVND come from the germline V gene (reference sequence). There are 12 residues in the CDR3. V gave up 2 bases and J gave up 5 bases, with 3 bases separating them. The CDR3 is CASSILTGELFF. CDR3 DNA sequence: TGTGCCAGTAGTATATTAACCGGGGAGCTGTTTTTT.

The rearrangement joins TRBV4-1 to TRBJ1-1, with TRBD1 matching 8 bases. The ends lost 0 bases at V and 10 bases at J; junction bases unmatched: 13. The CDR3 totals 16 residues. Germline loops: CDR1 MGHRA, CDR2 YSYEKL. CDR3 loop: CASSQDSSYSGGRAFF. The CDR3 bases are TGCGCCAGCAGCCAAGATTCATCCTACTCAGGGGGCAGAGCTTTCTTT.

The rearrangement links TRBV5-5 to TRBJ1-5; D call uncertain. From germline, CDR1 is SGHKS and CDR2 YYEKEE (reference sequence). Trimming stripped 2 bases from V and 0 bases from J, with 12 bases between. The CDR3 contains 16 residues. CDR3: CASSLSVTNSNQPQHF. In DNA, the CDR3 is TGTGCCAGCAGCTTATCTGTGACGAATAGCAATCAGCCCCAGCATTTT.

The chain couples TRBV10-1 to TRBJ2-7; 10 nucleotides align to TRBD1. This CDR3 contains 16 residues. Trimming removed 3 bases from V and 0 bases from J; junction bases left unmatched: 5. Germline loops: CDR1 WNHNN, CDR2 SYGVQD (reference sequence). The CDR3 DNA reads as TGCGCCAGCAGTGAACCGGACAGGGGGGGCTCCTACGAGCAGTACTTC. Its translation: CASSEPDRGGSYEQYF.

The gene calls are TRBV5-1 and TRBJ2-1, with 10 bases lining up with TRBD2. Germline loops: CDR1 SGHRS, CDR2 YFSETQ. The CDR3 extends over 16 amino acids. The junction had 9 bases not matched to a gene; V was cut back by 0 bases and J by 9 bases. Here the CDR3 reads CASSLVASGGGIEQFF. CDR3 DNA sequence: TGCGCCAGCAGCTTGGTCGCTAGCGGGGGAGGGATTGAGCAGTTCTTC. Combining the CDR3 with reference TRBV5-1 and TRBJ2-1 gives the whole variable domain KAGVTQTPRYLIKTRGQQVTLSCSPISGHRSVSWYQQTPGQGLQFLFEYFSETQRNKGNFPGRFSGRQFSNSRSEMNVSTLELGDSALYLCASSLVASGGGIEQFFGPGTRLTVL.

The V call is TRBV7-9, the J call TRBJ1-1; tentatively, D is TRBD1 (5 bases). This CDR3 comprises 16 residues. Germline CDR1 reads SEHNR; CDR2 reads FQNEAQ (reference sequence). The V end lost 1 base, the J end lost 0 bases, and 12 bases lay between the germline ends. CDR3 sequence (DNA): TGTGCCAGCAGCTTAGGTCGCGCAGGGATGAACACTGAAGCTTTCTTT. This gives the protein CASSLGRAGMNTEAFF.

The gene calls are TRBV11-2 and TRBJ2-7; 7 bases match TRBD2. This CDR3 is built from 13 residues. V lost 6 bases and J lost 4; bases outside the gene matches: 6. Per germline, CDR1 SGHAT and CDR2 FQNNGV. In nucleotides, the CDR3 is TGTGCCAGCAGGAGGGCGGGGGTGTACGAGCAGTACTTC. Protein product: CASRRAGVYEQYF.

V is TRBV10-3 and J is TRBJ2-3; no definite D call. Trimming stripped 5 bases from V and 2 bases from J, with 5 bases between. The CDR3 runs 12 residues. Per the germline V gene, CDR1 is ENHRY and CDR2 is SYGVKD. CDR3 region: CAISTLTDTQYF. The CDR3, as DNA: TGTGCCATCAGTACCCTCACAGATACGCAGTATTTT.

The rearrangement links TRBV6-5 to TRBJ1-2; 8 bases fit TRBD1. This CDR3 comprises 15 residues. Germline loops: CDR1 MNHEY, CDR2 SVGAGI. V shed 0 bases and J 9 bases; nucleotides not matched to a gene: 9. CDR3 residues: CASSYSTGGRVSYTF. The CDR3 DNA is TGTGCCAGCAGTTACTCCACAGGGGGACGGGTGAGCTACACCTTC.

This chain joins TRBV5-4 and TRBJ1-4; 7 bases align to TRBD1. The CDR3 runs to 16 residues. V lost 4 bases and J lost 3; bases outside the gene matches: 9. The germline CDR1 and CDR2 sequences are SGHNT and YYREEE (reference sequence). CDR3 loop: CASSPQGGSANEKLFF. The CDR3 bases are TGTGCCAGCAGCCCCCAGGGGGGGTCGGCTAATGAAAAACTGTTTTTT.

V and J are TRBV7-3 and TRBJ2-1; unclear D gene. Trimming pared 5 bases from V and 0 bases from J, leaving 5 bases between. Germline CDR1 and CDR2: SGHTA and FQGTGA. This CDR3 has 13 residues. In DNA, the CDR3 is TGTGCCAGCAGCCGAAGCTCCTACAATGAGCAGTTCTTC. Protein sequence: CASSRSSYNEQFF.

This clone was detected a few times. The V gene is TRBV5-1, the J gene TRBJ2-3; the D call may be TRBD1 or TRBD2 (5 bases each). CDR1 is SGHRS, CDR2 YFSETQ, per germline. The CDR3 is 14 residues long. The V end was cut by 4 bases, the J end by 0 bases, with 9 bases between. The CDR3 DNA sequence: TGCGCCAGCAGCCAGGGACGAAGCACAGATACGCAGTATTTT. Translating it yields CASSQGRSTDTQYF.

This chain connects TRBV10-1 to TRBJ1-5; D uncertain. Germline assignment: CDR1 WNHNN and CDR2 SYGVQD (reference sequence). CDR3 length: 9 residues. Trimming removed 7 bases at V and 13 bases at J, with 8 bases between. The CDR3 region is CASKDGQHF. DNA for the CDR3: TGCGCCAGCAAGGACGGTCAGCATTTT.

This clone was observed a single time. The V call is TRBV28, the J call TRBJ1-5; 7 nucleotides match TRBD1. Germline V lookup: CDR1 MDHEN, CDR2 SYDVKM. The J segment lost 0 bases and the V segment lost 5 bases, leaving 7 bases of the junction unmatched. There are 16 residues in the CDR3. The CDR3 here is CASSPLWDSSNQPQHF. The CDR3 bases are TGTGCCAGCAGTCCCCTTTGGGACAGTAGCAATCAGCCCCAGCATTTT.

The CDR3 sequence is CASSLDPPNTEAFF. The CDR3 DNA is TGCGCCAGCAGCTTGGACCCACCGAACACTGAAGCTTTCTTT. The chain joins TRBV5-1 to TRBJ1-1; no clear D. Trimming left V 0 bases short and J 1 base short, with 7 bases between. Germline V gives CDR1 SGHRS, CDR2 YFSETQ. The CDR3 contains 14 residues. Variable domain in full (rest from reference TRBV5-1 and TRBJ1-1): KAGVTQTPRYLIKTRGQQVTLSCSPISGHRSVSWYQQTPGQGLQFLFEYFSETQRNKGNFPGRFSGRQFSNSRSEMNVSTLELGDSALYLCASSLDPPNTEAFFGQGTRLTVV.

The V call is TRBV5-1, the J call TRBJ1-4; D is possibly TRBD1 (5 bases). This CDR3 has 15 residues. V lost 1 base and J lost 5, with 12 bases in between. Germline assignment: CDR1 SGHRS and CDR2 YFSETQ. The CDR3 sequence is CASSLLGTLNEKLFF. CDR3 coding DNA: TGCGCCAGCAGCTTGTTAGGGACGCTGAATGAAAAACTGTTTTTT.

The CDR3 region has the DNA TGTGCCAGCAGTTTCCCAAACCTCTATGGCTACACCTTC. Encoded protein: CASSFPNLYGYTF. The chain uses TRBV6-5 and TRBJ1-2; D gene uncertain. Between the trimmed V and J ends, which lost 4 bases and 4 bases, there was a span of 10 bases. This CDR3 spans 13 amino acids. Germline V gene data show CDR1 as MNHEY and CDR2 as SVGAGI.